The 24 T cell receptor beta chains below were found in one sample sequenced in a study of response to subunit inactivated influenza vaccine. Using its own MiXCR run on the RT-PCR reads, TCRdb lists one record per CDR3 protein. Of around 490,000 distinct CDR3 sequences listed, 7.5% to 8.5% are singletons. The input for sequencing was PBMCs from blood, taken less than 30 months after vaccination. All receptors come from a man between 50 and 69 years old who received an inactivated influenza vaccine.

This clonotype has a handful of counts. The V call is TRBV30, the J call TRBJ1-5; D not resolved. V was cut by 0 bases and J by 5 bases, with 8 bases left in between. The germline V gene has CDR1 GTSNPN and CDR2 SVGIG (reference sequence). The CDR3 length is 13 residues. The CDR3 sequence: CAWSVMEDQPQHF. As DNA, the CDR3 is TGTGCCTGGAGTGTCATGGAGGATCAGCCCCAGCATTTT.

This clonotype was counted ten times or more. The chain links TRBV20-1 to TRBJ1-6; 7 bases line up with TRBD1. CDR1 is DFQATT and CDR2 is SNEGSKA in the germline V gene (reference sequence). With 1 base clipped from V and 5 bases from J, the junction kept 2 bases outside the gene matches. This CDR3 is 14 amino acids long. The CDR3 region is CSARVGTDNSPLHF. DNA for the CDR3: TGCAGTGCTAGAGTGGGGACAGATAATTCACCCCTCCACTTT.

The chain carries TRBV18 and TRBJ2-4; D call uncertain. This CDR3 is 17 amino acids long. Trimming cost V 3 bases and J 0 bases, with 15 bases left between them. CDR1 and CDR2 (germline): KGHSH, LQKENI. This CDR3 reads CASSPRAPSLAKNIQYF. CDR3 nucleotides: TGTGCCAGCTCACCTCGCGCCCCCTCTTTAGCCAAAAACATTCAGTACTTC.

The sample holds a few counts of this clonotype. V gene TRBV6-2 or TRBV6-3 combines with J gene TRBJ1-6; 8 positions agree with TRBD1. Looked up from germline, CDR1 is MNHEY and CDR2 is SVGEGT. This CDR3 region has 15 residues. Trimming took 0 bases from V and 7 from J; bases not matched to a gene: 2. The CDR3 bases are TGTGCCAGCAGTTACTCGGGACAGGTGAATTCACCCCTCCACTTT. Residues: CASSYSGQVNSPLHF.

There are a few counts of this clonotype. The rearrangement joins TRBV2 to TRBJ1-1; no definite D call. The germline CDR1 and CDR2 sequences are SNHLY and FYNNEI. The V end was cut by 6 bases, the J end by 0 bases, with 20 bases between. The CDR3 extends over 17 amino acids. CDR3 amino acids: CASRWTELSGVNTEAFF. The CDR3 bases are TGTGCCAGCAGGTGGACCGAACTCTCTGGGGTGAACACTGAAGCTTTCTTT.

This clonotype was detected ten times or more. The rearrangement joins TRBV10-3 to TRBJ2-7, with TRBD1 matching 11 bases. With 7 bases clipped from V and 4 bases from J, the junction kept 3 bases outside the gene matches. This CDR3 has 13 residues. Germline V gene lookup returns CDR1 ENHRY and CDR2 SYGVKD. Here the CDR3 reads CAIKGQGVYEQYF. The DNA for the CDR3 is TGTGCCATCAAGGGACAGGGGGTGTACGAGCAGTACTTC.

This clonotype was seen a few times. J is TRBJ2-2 and V is TRBV4-3, with 7 nucleotides matching TRBD1. Germline trimming cut 0 bases from V and 5 bases from J; bases unmatched to any gene: 6. The CDR3 has 16 amino acids. CDR1 LGHNA and CDR2 YSLEER come from the germline V gene. CDR3 in amino acids: CASSQDLDRRTGELFF. The DNA for the CDR3 is TGCGCCAGCAGCCAAGATTTGGACAGGCGGACCGGGGAGCTGTTTTTT.

The table lists this clonotype with many counts. This chain uses TRBV5-1 with TRBJ2-5; 11 bases are shared with TRBD2. The germline V gene encodes CDR1 SGHRS and CDR2 YFSETQ. There are 14 residues in the CDR3. With 3 bases clipped from V and 3 bases from J, the junction kept 1 base outside the gene matches. CDR3 nucleotides: TGCGCCAGCAGCTCGACTAGCGGGGAAGAGACCCAGTACTTC. It encodes CASSSTSGEETQYF. Full variable domain (rest looked up from reference TRBV5-1 and TRBJ2-5): KAGVTQTPRYLIKTRGQQVTLSCSPISGHRSVSWYQQTPGQGLQFLFEYFSETQRNKGNFPGRFSGRQFSNSRSEMNVSTLELGDSALYLCASSSTSGEETQYFGPGTRLLVL.

V is TRBV5-1 and J is TRBJ1-3, with no clear D. CDR3 size: 15 residues. In germline, CDR1 is SGHRS, CDR2 YFSETQ. Trimming stripped 5 bases from V and 0 bases from J, with 12 bases between. CDR3 sequence reads: CASRSASSSGNTIYF. The CDR3 nucleotides are TGCGCCAGCAGGTCCGCTTCTTCCTCTGGAAACACCATATATTTT.

This clonotype has at least ten counts. The rearrangement joins TRBV6-1 to TRBJ2-1, with a tentative D call TRBD2 (6 bases). Germline-derived CDR1 and CDR2 are MNHNS and SASEGT. There are 18 residues in the CDR3. V lost 5 bases and J lost 2, with 22 bases in between. The CDR3 DNA follows: TGTGCCAGCAGTAGAGGGACTTTTAGCACAAATACCTACAATGAGCAGTTCTTC. Residues: CASSRGTFSTNTYNEQFF.

A few counts support this clonotype. The chain carries TRBV18 and TRBJ1-5, with D hard to call. The V end was cut by 2 bases, the J end by 0 bases, with 8 bases between. There are 15 residues in the CDR3. CDR1 KGHSH and CDR2 LQKENI come from the germline V gene. The CDR3 sequence: CASSPSVGSNQPQHF. In DNA, the CDR3 is TGTGCCAGCTCACCATCTGTCGGTAGCAATCAGCCCCAGCATTTT.

This clonotype was seen more than once but under ten times. The gene calls are TRBV5-1 and TRBJ1-5; no firm D call. Per germline, CDR1 SGHRS and CDR2 YFSETQ. The CDR3 has 14 residues. The V and J ends lost 0 bases and 6 bases respectively, with 10 bases between them. DNA for the CDR3: TGCGCCAGCAGCTTGGACAGTTTGAGTCAGCCCCAGCATTTT. Protein sequence: CASSLDSLSQPQHF.

This clonotype appeared a few times. The chain recombines TRBV4-2 with TRBJ2-5, with D possibly TRBD2 on 7 matching bases. The V gene's germline CDR1 is LGHNA and CDR2 YNFKEQ. Deletions cut 5 bases from V and 0 bases from J, with 13 bases between. The CDR3 totals 15 residues. CDR3 sequence reads: CASSNRGGYQETQYF. For the CDR3, the DNA is TGTGCCAGCAGCAATAGGGGGGGATACCAAGAGACCCAGTACTTC.

This chain links TRBV5-6 with TRBJ2-5, with TRBD1 matching over 8 bases. The ends lost 3 bases at V and 6 bases at J; junction bases unmatched: 7. Germline assignment: CDR1 SGHDT and CDR2 YYEEEE. The CDR3 runs to 14 residues. The CDR3 bases are TGTGCCAGCAGCTCCCAGGGGGCGGGGAAGACCCAGTACTTC. Translating it yields CASSSQGAGKTQYF.

Only a few counts were recorded for this clonotype. The V and J genes are TRBV7-9 and TRBJ2-3; D gene unclear. V lost 5 bases and J 1 base, leaving 10 bases between the germline ends. Germline values: CDR1 SEHNR, CDR2 FQNEAQ (reference sequence). This CDR3 is 14 amino acids long. CDR3 sequence: CASSRGEGTDTQYF. The CDR3, as DNA: TGTGCCAGCAGCCGCGGCGAGGGCACAGATACGCAGTATTTT.

The chain couples TRBV5-1 to TRBJ2-1, with 12 bases aligning to TRBD2. This CDR3 spans 16 amino acids. Unmatched junction bases numbered 4, after V lost 0 bases and J lost 6 bases. CDR1 and CDR2 (germline): SGHRS, YFSETQ. The DNA for the CDR3 is TGCGCCAGCAGCTTGGGCACTAGCGGGGGGATCAATGAGCAGTTCTTC. Translation: CASSLGTSGGINEQFF.

The chain uses TRBV18 and TRBJ2-3, with D possibly TRBD2 on 5 matching bases. Trimming removed 7 bases from V and 4 bases from J, with 6 bases in between. From germline, CDR1 is KGHSH and CDR2 LQKENI. CDR3 length: 11 amino acids. The CDR3 spells CASWGADTQYF. CDR3 bases: TGTGCCAGCTGGGGAGCAGATACGCAGTATTTT.

This clonotype was observed many times. This chain connects TRBV5-5 to TRBJ2-2, with 11 bases identical to TRBD2. Germline CDR1 reads SGHKS; CDR2 reads YYEKEE (reference sequence). Trimming removed 3 bases from V and 0 bases from J; junction bases left unmatched: 1. CDR3 size: 16 residues. Written as DNA, the CDR3 is TGTGCCAGCAGCTCGGGACTAGCGGCGAACACCGGGGAGCTGTTTTTT. Its protein is CASSSGLAANTGELFF. Variable domain in full (rest from reference TRBV5-5 and TRBJ2-2): DAGVTQSPTHLIKTRGQQVTLRCSPISGHKSVSWYQQVLGQGPQFIFQYYEKEERGRGNFPDRFSARQFPNYSSELNVNALLLGDSALYLCASSSGLAANTGELFFGEGSRLTVL.

This clonotype was seen many times. The chain carries TRBV20-1 and TRBJ1-4, with 8 bases matching TRBD1. From germline, CDR1 is DFQATT and CDR2 SNEGSKA (reference sequence). Trimming at V came to 0 bases and at J to 8 bases, leaving 2 bases not matched to a gene. The CDR3 consists of 13 residues. Here the CDR3 reads CSARDYRGEKLFF. CDR3 DNA sequence: TGCAGTGCTAGAGATTACAGGGGGGAAAAACTGTTTTTT.

This clonotype was seen many times. The J gene is TRBJ1-2, the V gene TRBV7-8; D may be TRBD1 (6 bases). The ends were cut back, 0 bases at V and 5 bases at J, with 13 bases in the middle. CDR3 length equals 15 residues. Germline-derived CDR1 and CDR2 are SGHVS and FQNEAQ. DNA for the CDR3: TGTGCCAGCAGCTTAGCTCCTTCAGGGGATTATGGCTACACCTTC. Protein sequence: CASSLAPSGDYGYTF.

This clonotype was detected many times. The rearrangement links TRBV14 to TRBJ2-1, with 9 bases that match TRBD2. The CDR3 runs to 16 residues. Germline CDR1 SGHDN, CDR2 FVKESK. Unmatched junction bases numbered 3, after V lost 0 bases and J lost 3 bases. The CDR3 DNA follows: TGTGCCAGCAGCCAAGAAAGGACTAGCGTCTACAATGAGCAGTTCTTC. Protein: CASSQERTSVYNEQFF.

This clonotype was picked up many times. The chain couples TRBV28 to TRBJ2-3; weak D call: TRBD2 (5 bases). The CDR3 runs to 17 residues. V was clipped by 5 bases and J by 0 bases, with 18 bases between them. The germline gives CDR1 MDHEN, CDR2 SYDVKM. For the CDR3, the DNA is TGTGCCAGCAGTCCCTTCAAGCGGTCCGATAGCACAGATACGCAGTATTTT. Translated, it gives CASSPFKRSDSTDTQYF.

The V and J genes are TRBV4-2 and TRBJ2-7; D may be TRBD2 (6 bases). The V end was cut by 6 bases, the J end by 0 bases, with 15 bases between. The CDR3 runs 15 residues. Germline V CDR1 and CDR2: LGHNA, YNFKEQ. CDR3 in DNA: TGTGCCAGCAGTCCAACGGGGGATTTCTCCTACGAGCAGTACTTC. Its translation: CASSPTGDFSYEQYF.

The chain couples TRBV5-5 to TRBJ2-3; weak D call: TRBD1 (5 bases). V was pared by 4 bases and J by 2 bases, with 14 bases between. This CDR3 is 15 amino acids long. The germline V gene has CDR1 SGHKS and CDR2 YYEKEE (reference sequence). This chain's CDR3 is CASSPTPTVTDTQYF. CDR3 bases: TGTGCCAGCAGCCCAACCCCGACAGTCACAGATACGCAGTATTTT.